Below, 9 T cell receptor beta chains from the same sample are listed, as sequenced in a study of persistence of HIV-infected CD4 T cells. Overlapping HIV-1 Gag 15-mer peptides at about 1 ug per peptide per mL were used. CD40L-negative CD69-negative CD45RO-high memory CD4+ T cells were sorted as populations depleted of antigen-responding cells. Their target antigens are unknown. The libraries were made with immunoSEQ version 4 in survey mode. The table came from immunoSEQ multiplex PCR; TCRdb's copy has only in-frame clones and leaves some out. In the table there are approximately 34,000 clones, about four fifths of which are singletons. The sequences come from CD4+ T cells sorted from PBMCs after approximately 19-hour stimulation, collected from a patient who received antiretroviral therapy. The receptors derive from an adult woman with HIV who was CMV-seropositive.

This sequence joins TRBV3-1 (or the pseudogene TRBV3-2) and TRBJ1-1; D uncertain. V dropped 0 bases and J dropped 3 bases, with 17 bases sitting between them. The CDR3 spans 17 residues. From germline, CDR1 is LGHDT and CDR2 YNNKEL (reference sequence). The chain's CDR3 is CASSQDLRTGRDTEAFF. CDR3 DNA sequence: TGTGCCAGCAGCCAAGATCTTAGGACGGGGAGGGACACTGAAGCTTTCTTT.

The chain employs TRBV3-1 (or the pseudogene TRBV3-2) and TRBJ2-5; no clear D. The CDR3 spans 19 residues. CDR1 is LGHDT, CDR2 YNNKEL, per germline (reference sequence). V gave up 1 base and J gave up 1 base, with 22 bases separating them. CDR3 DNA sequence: TGTGCCAGCAGCCAAGTGTTAGTACGTTCGCACCAGAGCCAAGAGACCCAGTACTTC. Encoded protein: CASSQVLVRSHQSQETQYF.

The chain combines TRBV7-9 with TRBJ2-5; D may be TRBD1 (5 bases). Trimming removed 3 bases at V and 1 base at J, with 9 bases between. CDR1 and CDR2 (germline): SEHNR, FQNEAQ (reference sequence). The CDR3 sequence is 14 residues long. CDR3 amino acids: CASSFPTVQETQYF. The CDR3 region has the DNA TGTGCCAGCAGCTTCCCGACAGTCCAAGAGACCCAGTACTTC. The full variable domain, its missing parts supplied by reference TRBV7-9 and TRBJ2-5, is DTGVSQNPRHKITKRGQNVTFRCDPISEHNRLYWYRQTLGQGPEFLTYFQNEAQLEKSRLLSDRFSAERPKGSFSTLEIQRTEQGDSAMYLCASSFPTVQETQYFGPGTRLLVL.

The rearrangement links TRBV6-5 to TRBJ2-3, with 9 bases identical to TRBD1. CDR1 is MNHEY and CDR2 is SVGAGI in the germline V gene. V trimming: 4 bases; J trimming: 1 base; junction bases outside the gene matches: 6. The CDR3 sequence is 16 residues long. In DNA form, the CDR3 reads TGTGCCAGCAGTTCACTAGGGACAGGGCGCACAGATACGCAGTATTTT. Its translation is CASSSLGTGRTDTQYF.

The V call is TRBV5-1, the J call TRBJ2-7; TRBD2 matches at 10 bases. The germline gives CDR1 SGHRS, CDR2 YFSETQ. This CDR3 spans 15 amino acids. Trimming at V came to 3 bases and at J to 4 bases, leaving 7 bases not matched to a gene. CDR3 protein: CASSSTSGDTYEQYF. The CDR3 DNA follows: TGCGCCAGCAGCTCTACTAGCGGGGACACGTACGAGCAGTACTTC.

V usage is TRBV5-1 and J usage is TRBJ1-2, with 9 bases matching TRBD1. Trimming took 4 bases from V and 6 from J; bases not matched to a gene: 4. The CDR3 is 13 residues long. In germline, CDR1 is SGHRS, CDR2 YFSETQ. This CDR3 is CASSPGTGNGYTF. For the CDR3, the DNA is TGCGCCAGCAGCCCCGGGACAGGGAATGGCTACACCTTC.

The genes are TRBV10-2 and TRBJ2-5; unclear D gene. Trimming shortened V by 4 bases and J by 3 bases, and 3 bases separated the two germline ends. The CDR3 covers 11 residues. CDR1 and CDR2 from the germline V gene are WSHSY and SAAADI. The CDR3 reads CASSAEETQYF. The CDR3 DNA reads TGCGCCAGCAGTGCGGAAGAGACCCAGTACTTC.

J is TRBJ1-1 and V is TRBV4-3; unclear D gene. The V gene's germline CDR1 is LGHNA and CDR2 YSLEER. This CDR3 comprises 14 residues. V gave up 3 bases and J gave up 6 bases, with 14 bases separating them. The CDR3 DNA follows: TGCGCCAGCAGCCATAGCAACTGGGCGGCTGAAGCTTTCTTT. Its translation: CASSHSNWAAEAFF.

DNA for the CDR3: TGCAGCGTTGGACGACCAGGCACCAATCAGCCCCAGCATTTT. Translated: CSVGRPGTNQPQHF. The chain uses TRBV29-1 and TRBJ1-5; D gene unclear. CDR1 is SQVTM and CDR2 is ANQGSEA in the germline V gene. The CDR3 covers 14 residues. V was shortened by 4 bases and J by 3 bases, with 13 bases between the two germline ends. The variable domain in full, with the rest retrieved from reference TRBV29-1 and TRBJ1-5, is SAVISQKPSRDICQRGTSLTIQCQVDSQVTMMFWYRQQPGQSLTLIATANQGSEATYESGFVIDKFPISRPNLTFSTLTVSNMSPEDSSIYLCSVGRPGTNQPQHFGDGTRLSIL.